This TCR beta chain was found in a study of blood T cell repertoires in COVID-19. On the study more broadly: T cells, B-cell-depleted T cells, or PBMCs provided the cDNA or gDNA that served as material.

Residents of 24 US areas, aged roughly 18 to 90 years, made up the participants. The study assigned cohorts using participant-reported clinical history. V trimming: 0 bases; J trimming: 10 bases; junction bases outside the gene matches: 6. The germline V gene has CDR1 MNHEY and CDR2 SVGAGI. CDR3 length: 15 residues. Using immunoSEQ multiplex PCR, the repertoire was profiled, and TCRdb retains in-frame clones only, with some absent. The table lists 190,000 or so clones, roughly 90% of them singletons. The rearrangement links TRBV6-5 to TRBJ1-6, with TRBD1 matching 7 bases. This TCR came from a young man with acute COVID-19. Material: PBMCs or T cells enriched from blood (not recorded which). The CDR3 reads CASSYSGTDKSPLHF. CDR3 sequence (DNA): TGTGCCAGCAGTTACTCCGGGACAGACAAGTCACCCCTCCACTTT.